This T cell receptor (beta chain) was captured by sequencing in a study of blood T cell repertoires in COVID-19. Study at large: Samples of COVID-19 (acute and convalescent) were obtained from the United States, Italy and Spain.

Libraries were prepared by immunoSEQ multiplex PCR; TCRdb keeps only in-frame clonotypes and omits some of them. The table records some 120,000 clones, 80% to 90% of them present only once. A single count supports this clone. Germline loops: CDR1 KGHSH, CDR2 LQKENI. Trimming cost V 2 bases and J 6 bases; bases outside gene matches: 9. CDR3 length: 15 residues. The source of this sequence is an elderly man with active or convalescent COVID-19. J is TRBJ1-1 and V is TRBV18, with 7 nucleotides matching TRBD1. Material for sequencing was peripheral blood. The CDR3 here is CASSPTDRERAEAFF. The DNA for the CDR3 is TGTGCCAGCTCACCAACCGACAGGGAAAGAGCTGAAGCTTTCTTT.